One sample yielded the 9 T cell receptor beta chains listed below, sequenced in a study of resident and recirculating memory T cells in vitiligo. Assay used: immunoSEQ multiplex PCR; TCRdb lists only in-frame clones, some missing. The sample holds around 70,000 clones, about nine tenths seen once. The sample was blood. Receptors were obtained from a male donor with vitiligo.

The CDR3 loop reads CASSTGTKAGELFF. In DNA form, the CDR3 reads TGTGCCAGCAGCACCGGGACAAAGGCCGGGGAGCTGTTTTTT. The chain recombines TRBV5-6 with TRBJ2-2; D perhaps matches TRBD1 (6 bases). V was clipped by 4 bases and J by 6 bases, with 13 bases between them. In germline, CDR1 is SGHDT, CDR2 YYEEEE. The CDR3 length is 14 residues.

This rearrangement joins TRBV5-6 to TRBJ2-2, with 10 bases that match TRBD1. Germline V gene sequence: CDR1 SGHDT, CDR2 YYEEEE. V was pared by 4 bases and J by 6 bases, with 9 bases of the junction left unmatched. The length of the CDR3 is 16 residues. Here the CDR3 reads CASSPSGTGDAGELFF. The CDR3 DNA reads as TGTGCCAGCAGCCCCTCGGGGACAGGGGACGCCGGGGAGCTGTTTTTT.

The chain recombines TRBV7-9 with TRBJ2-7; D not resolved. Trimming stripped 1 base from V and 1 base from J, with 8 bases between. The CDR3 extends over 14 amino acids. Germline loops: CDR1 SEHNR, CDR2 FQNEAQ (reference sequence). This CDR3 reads CASSLVSGSYEQYF. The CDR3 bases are TGTGCCAGCAGCTTAGTGTCAGGTTCCTACGAGCAGTACTTC.

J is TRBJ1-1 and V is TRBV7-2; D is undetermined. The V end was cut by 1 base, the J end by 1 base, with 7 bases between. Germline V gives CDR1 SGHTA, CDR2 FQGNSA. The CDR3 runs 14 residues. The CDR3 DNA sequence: TGTGCCAGCAGCTTAGGGTACGGGAACACTGAAGCTTTCTTT. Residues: CASSLGYGNTEAFF.

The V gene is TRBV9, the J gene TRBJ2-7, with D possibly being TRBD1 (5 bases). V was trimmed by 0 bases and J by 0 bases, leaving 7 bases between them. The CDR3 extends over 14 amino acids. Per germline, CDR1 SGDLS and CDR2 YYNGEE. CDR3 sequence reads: CASSVGTPSYEQYF. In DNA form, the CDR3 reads TGTGCCAGCAGCGTAGGGACACCCTCCTACGAGCAGTACTTC.

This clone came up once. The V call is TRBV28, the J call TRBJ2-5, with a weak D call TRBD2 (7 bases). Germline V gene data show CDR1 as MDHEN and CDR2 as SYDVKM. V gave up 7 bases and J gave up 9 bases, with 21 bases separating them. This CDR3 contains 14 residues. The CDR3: CASTATGGHKAQYF. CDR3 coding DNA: TGTGCCAGCACCGCGACCGGGGGGCATAAGGCCCAGTACTTC. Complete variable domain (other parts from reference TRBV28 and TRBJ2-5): DVKVTQSSRYLVKRTGEKVFLECVQDMDHENMFWYRQDPGLGLRLIYFSYDVKMKEKGDIPEGYSVSREKKERFSLILESASTNQTSMYLCASTATGGHKAQYFGPGTRLLVL.

CDR3 sequence (DNA): TGTGCCAGCAGAACGGGGGGCAGCGGCTATGGCTACACCTTC. Amino acids: CASRTGGSGYGYTF. This chain links TRBV6-5 with TRBJ1-2; tentative D call: TRBD1 (6 bases). The CDR3 runs 14 residues. Trimming pared 6 bases from V and 4 bases from J, leaving 15 bases between. Germline CDR1 and CDR2: MNHEY and SVGAGI.

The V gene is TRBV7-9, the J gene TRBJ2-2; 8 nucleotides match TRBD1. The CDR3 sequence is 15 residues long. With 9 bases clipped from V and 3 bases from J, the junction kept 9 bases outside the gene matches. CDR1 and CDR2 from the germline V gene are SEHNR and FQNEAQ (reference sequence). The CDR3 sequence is CASKTRGRDTGELFF. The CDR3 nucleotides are TGTGCCAGTAAGACCAGGGGGCGCGACACCGGGGAGCTGTTTTTT.

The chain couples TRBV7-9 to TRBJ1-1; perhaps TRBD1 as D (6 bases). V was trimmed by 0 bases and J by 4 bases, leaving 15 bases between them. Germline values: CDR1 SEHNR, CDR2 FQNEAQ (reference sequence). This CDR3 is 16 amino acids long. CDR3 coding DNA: TGTGCCAGCAGCTTAGCGGACGAGGGGGGGACCACTGAAGCTTTCTTT. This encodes CASSLADEGGTTEAFF.